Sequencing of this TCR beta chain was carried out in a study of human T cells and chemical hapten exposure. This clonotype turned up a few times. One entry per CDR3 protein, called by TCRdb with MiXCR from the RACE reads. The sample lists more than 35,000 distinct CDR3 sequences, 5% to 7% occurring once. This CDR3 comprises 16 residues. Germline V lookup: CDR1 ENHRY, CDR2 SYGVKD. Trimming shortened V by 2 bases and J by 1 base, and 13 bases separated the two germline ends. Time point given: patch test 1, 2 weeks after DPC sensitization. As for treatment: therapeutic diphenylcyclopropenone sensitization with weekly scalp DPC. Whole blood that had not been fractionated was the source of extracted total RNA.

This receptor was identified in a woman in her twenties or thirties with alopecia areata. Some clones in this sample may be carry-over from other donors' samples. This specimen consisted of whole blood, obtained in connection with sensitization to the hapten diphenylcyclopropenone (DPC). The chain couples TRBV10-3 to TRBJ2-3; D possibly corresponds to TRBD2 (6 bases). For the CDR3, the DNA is TGTGCCATCAGTGAGCCAGGTCGCGGGGGCACAGATACGCAGTATTTT. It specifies CAISEPGRGGTDTQYF.